Sequencing of this T cell receptor beta chain was carried out in a study of T cell responses to AZD1222 COVID-19 vaccine. Study-wide findings and caveats: Vaccine-associated CD4 TCRs spanned spike, dominant at 160-218 and 743-854. A reported finding is that nearly half of spike-specific TCRs target unmutated variant regions. Donors skewed white British and female; clonal diversity was possibly underestimated.

Method: immunoSEQ multiplex PCR; TCRdb's copy keeps in-frame clones and lacks some. The sample yields approximately 120,000 clones, 80% to 95% seen once. Regarding this clone: Its specificity is unknown.

This clonotype was sampled from an adult in good health. The starting material was peripheral blood, obtained on day 0 of MenACWY control vaccination.

The CDR3 region has the DNA TGTGCCAGCAGCTTCATAACAGGGAACCCTTACAATGAGCAGTTCTTC. It codes for CASSFITGNPYNEQFF. The rearrangement joins TRBV5-6 to TRBJ2-1; perhaps TRBD1 as D (6 bases). There are 16 residues in the CDR3. V lost 2 bases to trimming and J lost 4 bases, with 16 bases between them. CDR1 SGHDT and CDR2 YYEEEE come from the germline V gene.